These 22 T cell receptor beta chains were all obtained from the same sample, sequenced in a study of T cell clonality in common variable immunodeficiency. Sequenced by immunoSEQ multiplex PCR; TCRdb stores in-frame clones only, minus some. The sample holds about 35,000 clones, and no clone turns up only once. Material: peripheral blood mononuclear cells. The receptor set was obtained from a person between 18 and 69 years old in good health.

This clone was found many times. Read sequence stops 3 residues before the CDR3 end, and the germline J gene provides the missing end. The chain combines TRBV6-4 with TRBJ2-1, with 11 bases that match TRBD2. Germline V lookup: CDR1 MRHNA, CDR2 SNTAGT. Losses at the gene ends were 2 bases for V and 5 bases for J; bases not matched to a gene: 5. The CDR3 runs 16 residues. CDR3 DNA (partial): TGTGCCAGCAGTGACACTAGCGGGAGCGGGCACAATGAG. Protein product: CASSDTSGSGHNE. The full CDR3 reads CASSDTSGSGHNEQFF.

This clone was seen many times. The DNA ends 3 residues before the CDR3 does, and the rest of the CDR3 is filled in from the germline J gene. The genes are TRBV19 and TRBJ2-2; weak D call: TRBD2 (6 bases). V was trimmed by 3 bases and J by 4 bases, leaving 12 bases between them. CDR1 is LNHDA and CDR2 is SQIVND in the germline V gene (reference sequence). This CDR3 comprises 15 residues. Here the CDR3 reads CASSITGLVTGELFF. CDR3 DNA (partial): TGTGCCAGTAGTATTACGGGACTCGTCACCGGGGAG.

This clone was recorded at least ten times. The read halts 3 residues ahead of the CDR3 end, with the missing end drawn from the germline J gene. The chain employs TRBV18 and TRBJ2-1; D remains ambiguous. The CDR3 is made up of 12 amino acids. V lost 2 bases, J lost 8 bases, and 7 bases lay in between. Germline V gene data show CDR1 as KGHSH and CDR2 as LQKENI. The CDR3 sequence: CASSPGIDEQFF. The CDR3 DNA, read in part, is TGTGCCAGCTCACCAGGCATCGATGAG.

This clone was counted many times. The read gets to within 3 residues of the CDR3 end, and the germline J gene fills in the rest. V gene TRBV4-2 combines with J gene TRBJ2-7; 11 positions match TRBD2. The CDR3 runs to 16 residues. V lost 0 bases and J lost 1; bases outside the gene matches: 2. The germline gives CDR1 LGHNA, CDR2 YNFKEQ. The CDR3 DNA, read in part, is TGTGCCAGCAGCCAAGATCTAGCGGGAGGTTCCTACGAG. Amino acid sequence: CASSQDLAGGSYE. The entire CDR3 is CASSQDLAGGSYEQYF.

This clone showed up many times. The read halts 3 residues ahead of the CDR3 end, with the missing end drawn from the germline J gene. The chain joins TRBV6-2 or TRBV6-3 to TRBJ2-5; D gene ambiguous. Germline loops: CDR1 MNHEY, CDR2 SVGEGT. V dropped 5 bases and J dropped 1 base, with 8 bases sitting between them. This CDR3 comprises 13 residues. CDR3 DNA (partial): TGTGCCAGCAGTAGGCGGCTCCAAGAGACC. It yields the protein CASSRRLQET. The full CDR3 protein is CASSRRLQETQYF.

This clone was observed many times. The read terminates 3 residues before the CDR3 end, so the remaining end is supplied by the germline J gene. The rearrangement uses TRBV5-1 and TRBJ2-3; D perhaps matches TRBD1 (5 bases). The V and J ends lost 4 bases and 1 base respectively, with 10 bases between them. There are 14 residues in the CDR3. Per germline, CDR1 SGHRS and CDR2 YFSETQ. The part of the CDR3 DNA that was read is TGCGCCAGCAGCGGGGCCCCCGGCACAGATACG. It codes for CASSGAPGTDT. The whole CDR3 sequence is CASSGAPGTDTQYF.

There are many counts of this clone. The missing CDR3 end, 3 residues past where the read stops, is filled in from the germline J gene. The genes are TRBV5-1 and TRBJ1-4; no firm D call. V lost 5 bases and J lost 8, with 13 bases in between. Germline loops: CDR1 SGHRS, CDR2 YFSETQ. The CDR3 has 13 amino acids. Partial CDR3 DNA: TGCGCCAGCAGTCCACCTACCGGGGAAAAA. Translated, it gives CASSPPTGEK. The complete CDR3 reads CASSPPTGEKLFF. The full variable domain, completed using reference TRBV5-1 and TRBJ1-4, is KAGVTQTPRYLIKTRGQQVTLSCSPISGHRSVSWYQQTPGQGLQFLFEYFSETQRNKGNFPGRFSGRQFSNSRSEMNVSTLELGDSALYLCASSPPTGEKLFFGSGTQLSVL.

Concerning this clone: The CDR3 end is not reached by the read, which stops 3 residues before it; the germline J gene fills it in. This sequence joins TRBV18 and TRBJ2-2, with TRBD1 matching over 8 bases. CDR1 KGHSH and CDR2 LQKENI come from the germline V gene. This CDR3 comprises 17 residues. The sequenced part of the CDR3 DNA is TGTGCCAGCTCACCACGTCAGGGGGCGTTTGCTAATGAAAAG. Residues: CASSPRQGAFANEK. The whole CDR3 protein is CASSPRQGAFANEKLFF.

There are many counts of this clone. The read ends 3 residues shy of where the CDR3 ends; the end is completed using the germline J gene. The chain uses TRBV19 and TRBJ2-3; perhaps TRBD1 as D (5 bases). Germline CDR1 reads LNHDA; CDR2 reads SQIVND (reference sequence). This CDR3 contains 17 residues. V was pared by 3 bases and J by 0 bases, with 16 bases between. CDR3 protein: CASSMRPREPSTDTQYF. Incomplete CDR3 DNA: TGTGCCAGTAGTATGAGACCCAGGGAACCTAGCACAGATACG.

This clone has ten or more counts. The read stops 3 residues short of the end of the CDR3; the missing end is completed from the germline J gene. The chain has TRBV6-2 or TRBV6-3 and TRBJ2-7, with D unclear. The CDR3 has 11 amino acids. The V and J ends lost 6 bases and 5 bases respectively, with 8 bases between them. The germline CDR1 and CDR2 sequences are MNHEY and SVGEGT. Partial CDR3 DNA: TGTGCCAGCAGCCCCCTCCACGAG. Translating it yields CASSPLHE. The whole CDR3 reads CASSPLHEQYF.

This clone was counted many times. Read sequence stops 3 residues before the CDR3 end, and the germline J gene provides the missing end. The V gene is TRBV20-1, the J gene TRBJ2-1; D gene uncertain. The V gene's germline CDR1 is DFQATT and CDR2 SNEGSKA (reference sequence). The CDR3 loop spans 12 amino acids. Trimming removed 3 bases from V and 7 bases from J, with 10 bases in between. CDR3 bases read: TGCAGTGCTAGGGAGACACATAATGAG. Amino acid sequence: CSARETHNE. The full CDR3 sequence reads CSARETHNEQFF.

This clone was seen many times. The DNA ends 3 residues before the CDR3 does, and the rest of the CDR3 is filled in from the germline J gene. The chain combines TRBV6-2 or TRBV6-3 with TRBJ2-7; 10 bases fit TRBD1. The germline V gene has CDR1 MNHEY and CDR2 SVGEGT. The trim removed 6 bases at V and 5 bases at J, leaving 7 bases unmatched. The CDR3 sequence is 14 residues long. CDR3 bases read: TGTGCCAGCAGAGAGGACAGGGGGTGGAACGAG. Translated, it gives CASREDRGWNE. The entire CDR3 reads CASREDRGWNEQYF.

There are many counts of this clone. Read data end 3 residues before the CDR3 end; the end is taken from the germline J gene. The genes are TRBV20-1 and TRBJ2-1; 14 bases fit TRBD2. Germline CDR1 and CDR2: DFQATT and SNEGSKA (reference sequence). This CDR3 comprises 17 residues. The CDR3: CSGIPGLAGAGYNEQFF. The DNA read from the CDR3 is TGCAGCGGTATACCGGGACTAGCGGGAGCGGGGTACAATGAG.

Note on this clone: Sequencing ends 3 residues short of the CDR3 end; the germline J gene provides the rest. The V and J genes are TRBV18 and TRBJ2-7; 7 nucleotides agree with TRBD1. Per germline, CDR1 KGHSH and CDR2 LQKENI. The CDR3 is made up of 13 amino acids. Unmatched junction bases numbered 2, after V lost 4 bases and J lost 2 bases. The CDR3 reads CASSLGTAYEQYF. CDR3 DNA (partial): TGTGCCAGCTCACTGGGGACAGCCTACGAG.

This clone was found many times. The read terminates 3 residues before the CDR3 end, so the remaining end is supplied by the germline J gene. The chain links TRBV5-5 to TRBJ2-7, with 7 bases fitting TRBD1. The CDR3 is made up of 15 amino acids. V lost 0 bases, J lost 3 bases, and 6 bases stayed unmatched. Germline loops: CDR1 SGHKS, CDR2 YYEKEE (reference sequence). The CDR3 bases that were read are TGTGCCAGCAGCTTGGAAAAAGGGACAGTCTACGAG. This sequence encodes CASSLEKGTVYE. Given in full, the CDR3 is CASSLEKGTVYEQYF.

The sample holds many counts of this clone. The read falls 3 residues short of the CDR3 end, and the missing part is taken from the germline J gene. This chain links TRBV4-2 with TRBJ2-5; tentatively, D is TRBD1 (6 bases). This CDR3 region has 15 residues. Germline CDR1 reads LGHNA; CDR2 reads YNFKEQ. V was trimmed by 0 bases and J by 6 bases, leaving 14 bases between them. CDR3 sequence reads: CASSQDRQDSKTQYF. The CDR3 DNA, read in part, is TGTGCCAGCAGCCAAGATCGCCAGGACAGCAAGACC.

This clone was seen ten or more times. The observed sequence ends 3 residues before the CDR3 terminus, with the missing tail filled in from the germline J gene. The J gene is TRBJ2-3, the V gene TRBV20-1, with 8 bases fitting TRBD2. This CDR3 has 14 residues. The V gene's germline CDR1 is DFQATT and CDR2 SNEGSKA (reference sequence). Trimming took 6 bases from V and 4 from J; bases not matched to a gene: 9. Partial CDR3 DNA: TGCAGTGCCCCTCGGGCTAGCGGGTCAGATACG. Protein product: CSAPRASGSDT. The CDR3 as a whole reads CSAPRASGSDTQYF.

The table lists this clone with many counts. The read comes to an end 3 residues before the CDR3 does, leaving the germline J gene to fill in the end. The gene calls are TRBV20-1 and TRBJ2-3; TRBD2 is a possible D gene (6 bases). The germline CDR1 and CDR2 sequences are DFQATT and SNEGSKA (reference sequence). The CDR3 sequence is 13 residues long. With 5 bases removed from V and 2 bases from J, the gap between germline ends came to 11 bases. This chain's CDR3 is CSARPGVTDTQYF. The part of the CDR3 DNA that was read is TGCAGTGCTCGGCCGGGGGTCACAGATACG.

This clone was seen many times. The read is 3 residues too short to cover the CDR3 end, so that end is filled in from the germline J gene. This chain links TRBV7-6 with TRBJ2-2, with TRBD1 matching 9 bases. From germline, CDR1 is SGHVS and CDR2 FNYEAQ. This CDR3 region has 16 residues. V lost 6 bases, J lost 4 bases, and 9 bases stayed unmatched. The CDR3 DNA, read in part, is TGTGCCAGCAGACAGTGGACAGGGGTCGGCACCGGGGAG. Translation: CASRQWTGVGTGE. The CDR3, in full, reads CASRQWTGVGTGELFF.

This clone occurred a few times. The read comes to an end 3 residues before the CDR3 does, leaving the germline J gene to fill in the end. This rearrangement joins TRBV7-9 to TRBJ2-4; TRBD1 matches 7 bases. Germline CDR1 reads SEHNR; CDR2 reads FQNEAQ (reference sequence). This CDR3 has 15 amino acids. CDR3 region: CASSPGGQENYGQYF. CDR3 DNA (partial): TGTGCCAGCAGCCCGGGCGGACAGGAAAACTATGGT. The full variable domain, completed using reference TRBV7-9 and TRBJ2-4, is DTGVSQNPRHKITKRGQNVTFRCDPISEHNRLYWYRQTLGQGPEFLTYFQNEAQLEKSRLLSDRFSAERPKGSFSTLEIQRTEQGDSAMYLCASSPGGQENYGQYFGAGTRLSVL.

In regard to this clone: The CDR3 is cut off 3 residues early in the read; its end comes from the germline J gene. The chain uses TRBV5-6 and TRBJ2-1; 7 nucleotides agree with TRBD1. This CDR3 is 13 amino acids long. The germline CDR1 and CDR2 sequences are SGHDT and YYEEEE. J was trimmed by 8 bases and V by 5 bases; bases with no gene match: 7. CDR3 residues: CASRLTGSDEQFF. The sequenced part of the CDR3 DNA is TGTGCCAGCAGGTTGACAGGGTCCGATGAG. Full variable domain (outside the CDR3, taken from reference TRBV5-6 and TRBJ2-1): DAGVTQSPTHLIKTRGQQVTLRCSPKSGHDTVSWYQQALGQGPQFIFQYYEEEERQRGNFPDRFSGHQFPNYSSELNVNALLLGDSALYLCASRLTGSDEQFFGPGTRLTVL.

This clone was observed a few times. From the germline J gene comes the end of the CDR3, since the read stops 3 residues before it. V gene TRBV7-2 combines with J gene TRBJ2-7, with 8 bases fitting TRBD2. The V and J ends lost 6 bases and 2 bases, in that order; junction bases with no gene match: 6. The CDR3 runs 14 residues. Germline CDR1 reads SGHTA; CDR2 reads FQGNSA. The sequenced part of the CDR3 DNA is TGTGCCAGCAGTTTCAGCGGGGGACCCTACGAG. It encodes CASSFSGGPYE. The full CDR3 is CASSFSGGPYEQYF.